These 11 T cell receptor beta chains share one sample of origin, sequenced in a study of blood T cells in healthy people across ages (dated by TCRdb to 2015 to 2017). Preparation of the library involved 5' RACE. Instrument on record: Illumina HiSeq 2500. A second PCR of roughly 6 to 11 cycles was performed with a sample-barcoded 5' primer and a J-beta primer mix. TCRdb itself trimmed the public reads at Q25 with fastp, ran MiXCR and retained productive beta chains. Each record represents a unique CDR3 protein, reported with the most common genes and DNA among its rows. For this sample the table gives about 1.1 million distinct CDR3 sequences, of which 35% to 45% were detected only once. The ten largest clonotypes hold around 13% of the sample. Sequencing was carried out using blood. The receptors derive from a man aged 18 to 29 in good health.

Here the CDR3 DNA reads TGTGCCAGCAGCCACCTGAGCGGGGGGTCCTACAATGAGCAGTTCTTC. Protein: CASSHLSGGSYNEQFF. The V gene is TRBV3-1, the J gene TRBJ2-1; 9 bases line up with TRBD2. This CDR3 region has 16 residues. The germline V gene encodes CDR1 LGHDT and CDR2 YNNKEL (reference sequence). V was pared by 3 bases and J by 1 base, with 4 bases of the junction left unmatched.

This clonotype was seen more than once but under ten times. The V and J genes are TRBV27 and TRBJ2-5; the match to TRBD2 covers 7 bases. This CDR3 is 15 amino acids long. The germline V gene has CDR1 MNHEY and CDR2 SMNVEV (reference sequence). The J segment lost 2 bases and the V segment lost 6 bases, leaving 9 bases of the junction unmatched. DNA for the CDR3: TGTGCCAGCAGCTCCGAGATCGGGGGGCAAGAGACCCAGTACTTC. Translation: CASSSEIGGQETQYF.

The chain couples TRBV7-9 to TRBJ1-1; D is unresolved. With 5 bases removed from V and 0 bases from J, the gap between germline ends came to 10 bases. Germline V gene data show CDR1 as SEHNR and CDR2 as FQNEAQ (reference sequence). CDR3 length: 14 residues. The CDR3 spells CASSPPALNTEAFF. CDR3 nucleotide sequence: TGTGCCAGCAGCCCTCCGGCTCTGAACACTGAAGCTTTCTTT. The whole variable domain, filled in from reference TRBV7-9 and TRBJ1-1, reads DTGVSQNPRHKITKRGQNVTFRCDPISEHNRLYWYRQTLGQGPEFLTYFQNEAQLEKSRLLSDRFSAERPKGSFSTLEIQRTEQGDSAMYLCASSPPALNTEAFFGQGTRLTVV.

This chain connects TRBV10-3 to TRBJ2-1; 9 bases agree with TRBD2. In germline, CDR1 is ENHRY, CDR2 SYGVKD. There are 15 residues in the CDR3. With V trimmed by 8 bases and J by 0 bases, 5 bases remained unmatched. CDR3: CAILLTSGSYNEQFF. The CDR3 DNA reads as TGTGCCATCTTGTTGACTAGCGGCTCCTACAATGAGCAGTTCTTC.

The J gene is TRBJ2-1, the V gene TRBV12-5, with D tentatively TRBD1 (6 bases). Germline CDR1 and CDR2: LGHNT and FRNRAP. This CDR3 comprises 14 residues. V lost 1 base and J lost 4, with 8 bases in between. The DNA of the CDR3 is TGTGCTAGTGGTTTGGAGGGGGTATACAATGAGCAGTTCTTC. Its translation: CASGLEGVYNEQFF.

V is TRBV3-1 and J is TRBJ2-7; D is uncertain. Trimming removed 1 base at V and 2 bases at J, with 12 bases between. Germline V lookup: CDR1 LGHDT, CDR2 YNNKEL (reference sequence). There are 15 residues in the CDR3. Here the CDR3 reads CASSQVGQLAYEQYF. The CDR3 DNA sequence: TGTGCCAGCAGCCAAGTAGGTCAGCTAGCCTACGAGCAGTACTTC.

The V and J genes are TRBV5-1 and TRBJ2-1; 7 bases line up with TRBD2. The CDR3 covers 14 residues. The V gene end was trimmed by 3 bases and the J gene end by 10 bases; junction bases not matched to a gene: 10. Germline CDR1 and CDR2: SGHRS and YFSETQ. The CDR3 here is CASSSSPGLREQFF. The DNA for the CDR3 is TGCGCCAGCAGCTCTAGCCCGGGACTACGAGAGCAGTTCTTC.

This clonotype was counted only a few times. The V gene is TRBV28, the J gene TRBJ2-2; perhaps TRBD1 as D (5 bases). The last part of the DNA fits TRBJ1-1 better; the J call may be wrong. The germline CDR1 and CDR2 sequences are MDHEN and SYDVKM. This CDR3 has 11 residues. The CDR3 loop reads CASSAAQGAFF. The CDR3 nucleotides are TGTGCCAGCAGCGCCGCCCAGGGAGCTTTCTTT.

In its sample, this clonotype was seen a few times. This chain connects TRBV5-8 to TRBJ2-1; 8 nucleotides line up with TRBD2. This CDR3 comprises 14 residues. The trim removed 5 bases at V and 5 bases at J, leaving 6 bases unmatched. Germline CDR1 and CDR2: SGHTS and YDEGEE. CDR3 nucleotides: TGTGCCAGCAGTTACGGACTAGCTGACAATGAGCAGTTCTTC. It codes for CASSYGLADNEQFF.

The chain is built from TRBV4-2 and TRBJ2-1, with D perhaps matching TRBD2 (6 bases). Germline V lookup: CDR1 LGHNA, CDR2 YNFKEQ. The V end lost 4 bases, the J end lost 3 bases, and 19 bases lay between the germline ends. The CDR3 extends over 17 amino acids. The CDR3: CASSRTTGERYYNEQFF. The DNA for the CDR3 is TGTGCCAGCAGCCGAACCACGGGGGAGCGATACTACAATGAGCAGTTCTTC.

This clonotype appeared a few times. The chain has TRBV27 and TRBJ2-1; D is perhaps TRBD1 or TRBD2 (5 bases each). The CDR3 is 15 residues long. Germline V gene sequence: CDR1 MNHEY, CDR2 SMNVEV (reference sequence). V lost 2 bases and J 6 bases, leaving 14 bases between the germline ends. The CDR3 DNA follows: TGTGCCAGCAGTTTACTACCGAGGGGATCCAATGAGCAGTTCTTC. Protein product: CASSLLPRGSNEQFF.